This TCR beta chain is drawn from a study of T cell responses to AZD1222 COVID-19 vaccine. General study results and limits: Repertoires were sampled only after the peak T cell response. A mostly white British donor set with more females was recruited, and clonal diversity was possibly underestimated.

The protocol was immunoSEQ multiplex PCR, while the TCRdb copy is restricted to in-frame clones and leaves out a portion. The table has 92,000 or so clones, about 89% seen once. The junction had 1 base not matched to a gene; V was cut back by 3 bases and J by 4 bases. The CDR3 runs 15 residues. CDR1 SEHNR and CDR2 FQNEAQ come from the germline V gene (reference sequence). In regard to this clone: Its specificity is not known.

V usage is TRBV7-9 and J usage is TRBJ2-2; TRBD1 agrees at 11 bases. This clonotype was sampled from an adult in good health. Sequenced here: peripheral blood, sampled on day 0 of AZD1222 vaccination. The CDR3 sequence: CASSFGTGGTGELFF. CDR3 bases: TGTGCCAGCAGCTTCGGGACAGGGGGCACCGGGGAGCTGTTTTTT.